Below are 23 T cell receptor beta chains sequenced from a single sample in a study of tissue T cells after allogeneic stem cell transplantation. Some clones are missing from TCRdb's copy, which holds only in-frame ones; the method was immunoSEQ multiplex PCR. Of more than 45,000 clones in the sample, around 66% were seen once. Sequences were obtained from sorted cells pooled from one or two spleens. The origin of the receptors is a pool of C57BL/6 mice in good health.

On this clone itself: All gene names here are mouse names. The CDR3 end lies 1 residue beyond the end of the read and is filled in from the germline J gene. V is TRBV29 and J is TRBJ2-1; 10 nucleotides line up with TRBD1. The CDR3 spans 15 residues. Germline loops: CDR1 MSHET, CDR2 SYDVDS. V shed 2 bases and J 3 bases; nucleotides not matched to a gene: 1. Incomplete CDR3 DNA: TGTGCTAGCAGTTTACGACAGGGGGCCTATGCTGAGCAGTTC. Its translation is CASSLRQGAYAEQF. The whole CDR3 sequence reads CASSLRQGAYAEQFF.

As concerns this clone: Germline and genes here are mouse. Read sequence stops 1 residue before the CDR3 end, and the germline J gene provides the missing end. The V and J genes are TRBV31 and TRBJ2-7; D unresolved. V shed 1 base and J shed 0 bases, with 4 bases lying between them. The CDR3 contains 12 residues. Per germline, CDR1 GKSSPN and CDR2 SITVG. The CDR3 spells CAWSQSSYEQYF. CDR3 DNA, as far as it was read: TGTGCCTGGAGTCAGAGCTCCTATGAACAGTAC. The complete variable domain, with remaining parts taken from reference TRBV31 and TRBJ2-7, reads AQTIHQWPVAEIKAVGSPLSLGCTIKGKSSPNLYWYWQATGGTLQQLFYSITVGQVESVVQLNLSASRPKDDQFILSTEKLLLSHSGFYLCAWSQSSYEQYFGPGTRLTVL.

Of note for this clone: The germline and genes are mouse ones. Read sequence stops 1 residue before the CDR3 end, and the germline J gene provides the missing end. This chain links TRBV12-1 with TRBJ2-4; 10 bases are a match to TRBD2. V gave up 2 bases and J gave up 0 bases; unmatched junction bases: 4. This CDR3 contains 16 residues. Germline V CDR1 and CDR2: SGHSN, HYEKVE. The CDR3 here is CASSPGLGASQNTLYF. CDR3 bases read: TGTGCCAGCTCTCCCGGACTGGGGGCTAGTCAAAACACCTTGTAC.

With regard to this clone: Germline and genes: mouse. The read comes to an end 1 residue before the CDR3 does, leaving the germline J gene to fill in the end. This chain connects TRBV13-2 to TRBJ2-3, with 12 positions matching TRBD2. Germline CDR1 reads NNHNN; CDR2 reads SYGAGS (reference sequence). This CDR3 is 18 amino acids long. Trimming cost V 1 base and J 0 bases; bases outside gene matches: 6. The sequenced CDR3 bases are TGTGCCAGCGGTGATAGGGGACTGGGGGGACCTAGTGCAGAAACGCTGTAT. Protein sequence: CASGDRGLGGPSAETLY. In full, the CDR3 is CASGDRGLGGPSAETLYF.

As regards this clone: Mouse names are used for the genes. The read terminates 1 residue ahead of where the CDR3 ends, so the germline J gene completes it. V usage is TRBV4 and J usage is TRBJ2-5; D unresolved. The ends were cut back, 5 bases at V and 0 bases at J, with 0 bases in the middle. In germline, CDR1 is LGHDT, CDR2 YNNKQL (reference sequence). The CDR3 has 11 residues. The CDR3 reads CASSNQDTQYF. The covered CDR3 bases are TGTGCCAGCAGCAACCAAGACACCCAGTAC.

To note about this clone: Gene names refer to mouse genes. Coverage ceases 1 residue before the CDR3 finishes, and the germline J gene fills in the end. The rearrangement links TRBV4 to TRBJ2-5; 9 bases agree with TRBD1. The germline V gene encodes CDR1 LGHDT and CDR2 YNNKQL (reference sequence). Trimming removed 4 bases from V and 5 bases from J; junction bases left unmatched: 4. This CDR3 has 14 residues. The sequenced CDR3 bases are TGTGCCAGCAGCTTCCGGGACAGGGTAGACACCCAGTAC. Its protein product is CASSFRDRVDTQY. The whole CDR3 sequence reads CASSFRDRVDTQYF.

On this clone itself: Gene names are the mouse ones. The read stops 1 residue short of the end of the CDR3; the missing end is completed from the germline J gene. The chain couples TRBV2 to TRBJ1-5; D is undetermined. Germline V gene sequence: CDR1 LGHNA, CDR2 YSYQKL. Trimming took off 0 bases at V and 1 base at J, with 1 base between the two ends. The CDR3 is 13 amino acids. The DNA read from the CDR3 is TGTGCCAGCAGCCAAGACAACAACCAGGCTCCGCTT. This gives the protein CASSQDNNQAPL. The CDR3, in full, reads CASSQDNNQAPLF.

With regard to this clone: These gene names are mouse names. The read gets to within 1 residue of the CDR3 end, and the germline J gene fills in the rest. The rearrangement uses TRBV5 and TRBJ2-7; TRBD1 matches at 8 bases. There are 15 residues in the CDR3. Germline trimming cut 0 bases from V and 4 bases from J; bases unmatched to any gene: 5. CDR1 and CDR2 (germline): LGHNA, YNLKQL (reference sequence). The sequenced part of the CDR3 DNA is TGTGCCAGCAGCCAAGATCAGGGGGCCCGATATGAACAGTAC. This codes for CASSQDQGARYEQY. The full CDR3 reads CASSQDQGARYEQYF.

With respect to this clone: The gene names given are mouse names. The sequenced fragment ends 1 residue before the CDR3 boundary, so the rest is inferred from the germline J gene. This chain connects TRBV2 to TRBJ1-1, with TRBD1 as a possible D gene (5 bases). The CDR3 has 14 amino acids. V was trimmed by 0 bases and J by 4 bases, leaving 9 bases between them. CDR1 is LGHNA, CDR2 YSYQKL, per germline. The sequenced part of the CDR3 DNA is TGTGCCAGCAGCCAAGAGGGGGTGCGCACAGAAGTCTTC. Encoded protein: CASSQEGVRTEVF. The full-length CDR3 reads as CASSQEGVRTEVFF.

This clone was counted once. The listed genes are named as in mouse. With the read ending 1 residue before the CDR3 end, the germline J gene is used to fill in that end. The V call is TRBV26, the J call TRBJ1-1; unclear D gene. The CDR3 contains 13 residues. Trimming pared 4 bases from V and 0 bases from J, leaving 6 bases between. Per the germline V gene, CDR1 is KGHPV and CDR2 is FQNQEV (reference sequence). The CDR3 is CASSPGANTEVFF. The CDR3 DNA, read in part, is TGTGCCAGCAGTCCGGGAGCAAACACAGAAGTCTTC.

Comment on this clone: Germline and genes here are mouse. The CDR3 is cut off 1 residue early in the read; its end comes from the germline J gene. This chain connects TRBV26 to TRBJ2-5, with 8 bases that match TRBD2. This CDR3 comprises 16 residues. With 6 bases clipped from V and 0 bases from J, the junction kept 8 bases outside the gene matches. Per the germline V gene, CDR1 is KGHPV and CDR2 is FQNQEV (reference sequence). This CDR3 is CASSPRLGLNQDTQYF. CDR3 bases read: TGTGCCAGCAGCCCTCGACTGGGGCTTAACCAAGACACCCAGTAC.

With respect to this clone: The genes and germline here are from mouse. The read finishes 1 residue shy of the CDR3 end, and the germline J gene is used to complete it. The chain has TRBV13-3 and TRBJ2-3; 9 bases fit TRBD1. V lost 5 bases and J lost 0; bases outside the gene matches: 4. The CDR3 spans 15 residues. Germline V gene lookup returns CDR1 NNHDY and CDR2 SYVADS. CDR3: CASSPQGASAETLYF. The sequenced part of the CDR3 DNA is TGTGCCAGCAGCCCACAGGGGGCCAGTGCAGAAACGCTGTAT.

Concerning this clone: The listed genes are named as in mouse. The sequenced fragment ends 1 residue before the CDR3 boundary, so the rest is inferred from the germline J gene. V is TRBV13-1 and J is TRBJ1-1; D may be TRBD1 (5 bases). From germline, CDR1 is NSHNY and CDR2 SYGAGN. The CDR3 spans 13 residues. Trimming cost V 2 bases and J 0 bases, with 5 bases left between them. CDR3 DNA, as far as it was read: TGTGCCAGCAGTGAGGGACAGAACACAGAAGTCTTC. The encoded protein is CASSEGQNTEVF. The full CDR3 is CASSEGQNTEVFF.

This clone was seen once. The genes and germline here are from mouse. The read is 1 residue too short to cover the CDR3 end, so that end is filled in from the germline J gene. The V gene is TRBV19, the J gene TRBJ1-6; 11 bases fit TRBD1. TRBJ1-6 is treated as an ORF (open reading frame) with a function not yet certain. Germline CDR1 is FNHDT and CDR2 is SITEND (reference sequence). V shed 4 bases, J shed 2 bases, and the junction held 2 bases outside the gene matches. The CDR3 is 16 amino acids. This chain's CDR3 is CASSRDRGTYNSPLYF. Partial CDR3 DNA: TGTGCCAGCAGTCGGGACAGGGGGACCTATAATTCGCCCCTCTAC.

A note on this clone: Mouse names are used for the genes. From the germline J gene comes the end of the CDR3, since the read stops 1 residue before it. This same CDR3 is encoded by further DNA sequences in the sample. The chain uses TRBV3 and TRBJ2-5; D not certain. Trimming left V 5 bases short and J 6 bases short, with 6 bases between. Germline V gives CDR1 SNHLY, CDR2 FYNGKV (reference sequence). CDR3 length: 11 residues. CDR3 DNA, as far as it was read: TGTGCCAGCAGCCTCAGGGACACCCAGTAC. Amino acid sequence: CASSLRDTQY. The whole CDR3 reads CASSLRDTQYF.

This clone was seen just once. Gene names denote mouse genes. The DNA ends 1 residue before the CDR3 does, and the rest of the CDR3 is filled in from the germline J gene. The chain uses TRBV19 and TRBJ2-2; TRBD1 matches at 12 bases. V gave up 7 bases and J gave up 3 bases; unmatched junction bases: 1. Germline V gene sequence: CDR1 FNHDT, CDR2 SITEND (reference sequence). There are 14 residues in the CDR3. The CDR3 here is CASGDRGHTGQLYF. The part of the CDR3 DNA that was read is TGTGCCAGCGGGGACAGGGGGCACACCGGGCAGCTCTAC.

A remark on this clone: Genes and germline are mouse. The read stops 1 residue short of the end of the CDR3; the missing end is completed from the germline J gene. The J gene is TRBJ2-5, the V gene TRBV4; 10 nucleotides match TRBD2. CDR3 length equals 14 residues. Germline values: CDR1 LGHDT, CDR2 YNNKQL (reference sequence). V shed 3 bases, J shed 8 bases, and the junction held 5 bases outside the gene matches. The CDR3 loop reads CASSYGLGARTQYF. Incomplete CDR3 DNA: TGTGCCAGCAGCTACGGACTGGGGGCCCGCACCCAGTAC.

As to this clone: Here the gene names and germline are mouse. The missing CDR3 end, 1 residue past where the read stops, is filled in from the germline J gene. V gene TRBV20 combines with J gene TRBJ1-6; D might be TRBD1 (5 bases). TRBJ1-6 carries the ORF label, with uncertain function. Germline CDR1 GFQATS, CDR2 STVNSAI. CDR3 length: 16 residues. Deletions cut 0 bases from V and 3 bases from J, with 12 bases between. CDR3 bases read: TGTGGTGCTAGGGATGGCAGGGACTTCTATAATTCGCCCCTCTAC. Translation: CGARDGRDFYNSPLY. The full CDR3 sequence reads CGARDGRDFYNSPLYF.

About this clone: Gene names and germline refer to mouse. CDR3 region: CAEGGGANQAPLF. The CDR3 DNA, read in part, is TGTGCGGAAGGGGGGGGCGCCAACCAGGCTCCGCTT. The chain joins TRBV3 to TRBJ1-5; D perhaps matches TRBD1 (6 bases). Read coverage stops 1 residue before the CDR3 terminus; the germline J gene supplies the remainder. Germline values: CDR1 SNHLY, CDR2 FYNGKV (reference sequence). CDR3 length equals 13 residues.

A note on this clone: Gene labels here are mouse ones. The read comes to an end 1 residue before the CDR3 does, leaving the germline J gene to fill in the end. The V call is TRBV3, the J call TRBJ1-4; 10 positions match TRBD1. The CDR3 spans 14 residues. The V segment lost 3 bases and the J segment 7 bases; nucleotides outside the gene matches: 2. Germline CDR1 reads SNHLY; CDR2 reads FYNGKV (reference sequence). The CDR3 spells CASSFRDRGERLFF. The sequenced CDR3 bases are TGTGCCAGCAGCTTCCGGGACAGGGGCGAAAGATTATTT.

For this clone: These gene names are mouse names. The CDR3 extends 1 residue past the end of the read, so its final part is completed from the germline J gene. This chain uses TRBV5 with TRBJ1-5; TRBD1 is a possible D gene (6 bases). Trimming left V 0 bases short and J 1 base short, with 7 bases between. This CDR3 comprises 15 residues. Germline CDR1 is LGHNA and CDR2 is YNLKQL (reference sequence). The sequenced part of the CDR3 DNA is TGTGCCAGCAGCCAAGATGGGACAAACAACCAGGCTCCGCTT. It encodes CASSQDGTNNQAPL. The full CDR3 reads CASSQDGTNNQAPLF.

Points on this clone: Gene labels here are mouse ones. The CDR3 is cut off 1 residue early in the read; its end comes from the germline J gene. The V call is TRBV17, the J call TRBJ1-3; 9 nucleotides line up with TRBD1. The CDR3 is 14 amino acids. The junction had 0 bases not matched to a gene; V was cut back by 5 bases and J by 1 base. CDR1 and CDR2 from the germline V gene are MNHDT and YYDKIL. The CDR3 sequence is CASSGQGSGNTLYF. The part of the CDR3 DNA that was read is TGTGCTAGCAGTGGACAGGGGTCTGGAAATACGCTCTAT.

A note on this clone: Mouse germline and gene names are used. From the germline J gene comes the end of the CDR3, since the read stops 1 residue before it. The sample holds other DNA sequences that translate to the same CDR3. The chain recombines TRBV26 with TRBJ2-5; 8 positions agree with TRBD1. Trimming cost V 2 bases and J 5 bases; bases outside gene matches: 3. The germline gives CDR1 KGHPV, CDR2 FQNQEV (reference sequence). The CDR3 spans 14 residues. The CDR3 protein is CASSLSRGPDTQYF. Incomplete CDR3 DNA: TGTGCCAGCAGTCTGAGCAGGGGGCCAGACACCCAGTAC.